This T cell receptor (beta chain) was recovered during a study of shared clonotypes between healthy human individuals. Notes on the study in general: Shared across a few donors were around 5% of the naive CD4 clonotypes. Sample collection involved blood only; tissue repertoires are likely different.

The CDR3 covers 14 residues. V lost 7 bases, J lost 2 bases, and 12 bases lay in between. CDR1 and CDR2 (germline): LNHDA, SQIVND (reference sequence). The sorted-subset replicate PCRs were given around 200 ng DNA, which is roughly 30,000 T cell genomes. Some clones are missing from TCRdb's copy, which holds only in-frame ones; the method was immunoSEQ multiplex PCR. The top ten clones hold 0.3% to 0.45% of a sample with 2,500,000 or so clones, 80% to 95% of them seen once. This clone was detected once. Its antigen remains unknown. The gene calls are TRBV19 and TRBJ1-3; weak D call: TRBD1 (6 bases). The sequence derives from a man younger than 35 in good health. Some clones in this sample may be carry-over from other donors' samples. The sequenced material came from naive CD4+ T cells from PBMCs. As to subset: CD45RA+ positively selected. CDR3 protein: CASTRGGPGNTIYF. The CDR3 bases are TGTGCCAGTACCCGAGGGGGGCCTGGAAACACCATATATTTT. Filled out from reference TRBV19 and TRBJ1-3, the complete variable domain reads DGGITQSPKYLFRKEGQNVTLSCEQNLNHDAMYWYRQDPGQGLRLIYYSQIVNDFQKGDIAEGYSVSREKKESFPLTVTSAQKNPTAFYLCASTRGGPGNTIYFGEGSWLTVV.